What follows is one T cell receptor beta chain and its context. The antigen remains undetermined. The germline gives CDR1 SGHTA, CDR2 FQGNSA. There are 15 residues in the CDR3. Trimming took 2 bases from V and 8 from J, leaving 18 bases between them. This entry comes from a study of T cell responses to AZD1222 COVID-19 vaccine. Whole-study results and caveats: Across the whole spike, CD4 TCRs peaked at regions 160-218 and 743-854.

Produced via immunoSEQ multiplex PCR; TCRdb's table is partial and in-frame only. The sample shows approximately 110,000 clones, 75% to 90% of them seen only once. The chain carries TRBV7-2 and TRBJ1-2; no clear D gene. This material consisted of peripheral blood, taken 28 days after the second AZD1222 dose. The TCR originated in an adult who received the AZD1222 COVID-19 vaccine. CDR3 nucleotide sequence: TGTGCCAGCAGCTTAAATGTAGGAGGTTTGGGAGGCTACACCTTC. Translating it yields CASSLNVGGLGGYTF.